This T cell receptor (beta chain) is drawn from a study of blood T cell repertoires in COVID-19. The table lists this clone with a count of one. The trim removed 2 bases at V and 1 base at J, leaving 16 bases unmatched. Germline V gene lookup returns CDR1 MDHEN and CDR2 SYDVKM. There are 19 residues in the CDR3. As originally analysed: Reference gene primers were amplified, and this amplification served to estimate nucleated cell counts. This table comes from immunoSEQ multiplex PCR, and its TCRdb copy is limited to in-frame clones, with some not included. That table furnishes V, J and clone size, whereas the DNA furnished D and trimming. The data show 110,000 or so clones, 85% seen once.

The source material was peripheral blood. The J gene is TRBJ1-2, the V gene TRBV28; 7 bases line up with TRBD1. This clonotype originated in a woman aged 60-75 years with COVID-19, enrolled during active disease. The CDR3 bases are TGTGCCAGCAGTTTACGGTTAGGGGCCGGTGGACAGGATAACTATGGCTACACCTTC. The encoded protein is CASSLRLGAGGQDNYGYTF.